The following is a T cell receptor (beta chain) sequence with its context. No antigen is known for it. The ends were cut back, 3 bases at V and 0 bases at J, with 9 bases in the middle. CDR1 and CDR2 from the germline V gene are MNHEY and SVGEGT. The CDR3 has 15 amino acids. This sample was taken from a study of blood T cells in healthy people across ages. Study findings and constraints: More naive CD4+ cells and higher diversity were found in long-lived than in aged donors.

The donors, all healthy, were Caucasians living in Russia, aged roughly 6 to 100. For the second PCR, which ran for about 6 to 11 cycles, a sample-barcoded 5' primer and a J-beta primer mix were used. TCRdb re-called the 5' RACE reads with MiXCR, one entry per CDR3 protein. Seen here are approximately 780,000 distinct CDR3 sequences, roughly 25% observed once, and the top ten hold less than 3.5%. These data were likewise used in another study, on T cells of mothers and their children.

The sample was blood. The gene calls are TRBV6-2 or TRBV6-3 and TRBJ1-5; no reliable D call. This receptor was identified in a boy younger than 18 in good health. The CDR3 sequence is CASSYEAFSNQPQHF. In nucleotides, the CDR3 is TGTGCCAGCAGTTATGAGGCTTTTAGCAATCAGCCCCAGCATTTT.